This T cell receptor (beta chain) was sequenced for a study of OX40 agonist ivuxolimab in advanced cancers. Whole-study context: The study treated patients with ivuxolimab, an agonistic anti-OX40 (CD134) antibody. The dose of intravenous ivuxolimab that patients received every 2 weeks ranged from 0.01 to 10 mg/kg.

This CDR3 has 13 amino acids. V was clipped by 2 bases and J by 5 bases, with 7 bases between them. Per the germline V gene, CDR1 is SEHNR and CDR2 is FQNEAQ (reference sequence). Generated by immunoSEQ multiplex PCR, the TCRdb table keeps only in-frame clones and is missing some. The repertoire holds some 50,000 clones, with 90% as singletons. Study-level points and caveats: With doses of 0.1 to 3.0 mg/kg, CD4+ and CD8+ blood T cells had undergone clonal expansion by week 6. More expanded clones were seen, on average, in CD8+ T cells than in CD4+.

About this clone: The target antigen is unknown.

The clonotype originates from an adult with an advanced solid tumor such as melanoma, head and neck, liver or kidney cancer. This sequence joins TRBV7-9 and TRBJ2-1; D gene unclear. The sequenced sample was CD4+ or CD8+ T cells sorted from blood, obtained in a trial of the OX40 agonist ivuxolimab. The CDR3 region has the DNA TGTGCCAGCAGCTTAATGTCGGACAATGAGCAGTTCTTC. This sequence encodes CASSLMSDNEQFF.